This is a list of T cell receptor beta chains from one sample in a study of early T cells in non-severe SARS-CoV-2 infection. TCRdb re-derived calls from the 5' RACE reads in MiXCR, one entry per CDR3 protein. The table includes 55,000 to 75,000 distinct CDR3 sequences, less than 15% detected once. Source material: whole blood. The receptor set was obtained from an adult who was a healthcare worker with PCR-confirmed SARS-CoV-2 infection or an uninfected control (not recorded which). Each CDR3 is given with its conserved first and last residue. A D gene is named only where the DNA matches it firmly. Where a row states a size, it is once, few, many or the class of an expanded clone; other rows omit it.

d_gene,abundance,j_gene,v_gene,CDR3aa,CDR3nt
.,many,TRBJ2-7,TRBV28,CASSLAGHEQYF,TGTGCCAGCAGTTTAGCCGGTCACGAGCAGTACTTC
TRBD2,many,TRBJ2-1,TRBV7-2,CASSAGLAGGLINEQFF,TGTGCCAGCAGCGCAGGGCTAGCGGGAGGGCTCATCAATGAGCAGTTCTTC
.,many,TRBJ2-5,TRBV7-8,CASSLKDTGVFQETQYF,TGTGCCAGCAGCTTAAAGGATACTGGGGTTTTCCAAGAGACCCAGTACTTC
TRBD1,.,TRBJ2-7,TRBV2,CASSIRDRIEQYF,TGTGCCAGCAGTATCCGGGACAGGATCGAGCAGTACTTC
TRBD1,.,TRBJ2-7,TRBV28,CASGKTGSPYEQYF,TGTGCCAGCGGCAAGACAGGGAGCCCCTACGAGCAGTACTTC
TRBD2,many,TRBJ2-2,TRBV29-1,CSVRGRTNTGELFF,TGCAGCGTTCGCGGGAGGACGAACACCGGGGAGCTGTTTTTT
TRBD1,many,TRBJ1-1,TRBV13,CASSSDRVYTEAFF,TGTGCCAGCAGCTCGGACAGGGTGTACACTGAAGCTTTCTTT
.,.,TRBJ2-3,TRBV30,CAWNSPKRGKADTQYF,TGTGCCTGGAACTCCCCCAAACGCGGGAAAGCAGATACGCAGTATTTT
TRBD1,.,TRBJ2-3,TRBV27,CASSSSRTGGDTQYF,TGTGCCAGCAGTTCAAGTCGGACAGGGGGAGATACGCAGTATTTT
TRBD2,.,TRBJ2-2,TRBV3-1,CASSQQTSSGELFF,TGTGCCAGCAGCCAACAGACTAGCTCCGGGGAGCTGTTTTTT
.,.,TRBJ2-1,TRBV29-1,CSVEGASSYNEQFF,TGCAGCGTTGAGGGGGCGAGCTCCTACAATGAGCAGTTCTTC
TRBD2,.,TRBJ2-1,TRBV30,CAWRKGTSSYNEQFF,TGTGCCTGGAGAAAAGGGACTAGTTCCTACAATGAGCAGTTCTTC
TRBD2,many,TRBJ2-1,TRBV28,CASTGLAEISDEQFF,TGTGCCAGCACTGGACTAGCGGAGATTTCCGATGAGCAGTTCTTC
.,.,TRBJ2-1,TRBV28,CASSLRSGPLNEQFF,TGTGCCAGCAGTTTACGATCGGGACCCCTCAATGAGCAGTTCTTC
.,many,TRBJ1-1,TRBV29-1,CSPFLGYRAFF,TGCAGCCCCTTTTTGGGCTATAGGGCTTTCTTT
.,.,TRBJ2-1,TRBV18,CASSHTDLNNEQFF,TGTGCCAGCTCACACACAGACCTCAACAATGAGCAGTTCTTC
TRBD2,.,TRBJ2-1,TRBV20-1,CSARRDYGNEQFF,TGCAGTGCTAGGAGGGACTACGGCAATGAGCAGTTCTTC
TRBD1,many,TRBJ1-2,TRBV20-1,CSVPPGGPDYGYTF,TGCAGTGTTCCCCCAGGGGGCCCCGACTATGGCTACACCTTC
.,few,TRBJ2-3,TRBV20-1,CSARDPTDTQYF,TGCAGTGCTAGAGATCCTACAGATACGCAGTATTTT
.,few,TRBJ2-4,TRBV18,CASSSSGNRPMNIQYF,TGTGCCAGCTCATCCTCCGGGAACCGCCCTATGAACATTCAGTACTTC
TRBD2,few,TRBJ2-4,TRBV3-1,CASSQERLAGVLAKNIQYF,TGTGCCAGCAGCCAAGAAAGGCTAGCGGGAGTATTGGCCAAAAACATTCAGTACTTC
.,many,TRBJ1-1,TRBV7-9,CASSLSVSEAFF,TGTGCCAGCAGCTTATCCGTGTCTGAAGCTTTCTTT
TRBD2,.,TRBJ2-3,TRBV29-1,CSATGVAGGTDTQYF,TGCAGCGCAACGGGGGTAGCGGGAGGGACAGATACGCAGTATTTT
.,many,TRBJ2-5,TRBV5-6,CASSPAWEQARGTQYF,TGTGCCAGCAGCCCGGCGTGGGAGCAGGCGAGAGGGACCCAGTACTTC
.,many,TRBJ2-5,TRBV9,CASSVGSEETQYF,TGTGCCAGCAGCGTTGGTAGCGAAGAGACCCAGTACTTC
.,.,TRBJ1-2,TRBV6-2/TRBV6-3,CASTPSGRFLGSGYTF,TGTGCCAGCACCCCCAGCGGAAGATTCCTGGGTAGTGGCTACACCTTC
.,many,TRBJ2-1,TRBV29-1,CSVEVRDNEQFF,TGCAGCGTTGAAGTACGAGACAATGAGCAGTTCTTC
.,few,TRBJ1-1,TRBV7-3,CASSLRAIDTEAFF,TGTGCCAGCAGCCTGAGGGCGATAGACACTGAAGCTTTCTTT
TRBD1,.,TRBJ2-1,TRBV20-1,CSARRTGGYNEQFF,TGCAGTGCTAGGAGGACAGGGGGCTACAATGAGCAGTTCTTC
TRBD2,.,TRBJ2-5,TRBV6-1,CASRRGRAETQYF,TGTGCCTCCCGGCGGGGGAGGGCAGAGACCCAGTACTTC
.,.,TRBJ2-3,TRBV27,CASATGLGADTQYF,TGTGCCAGCGCTACAGGGCTAGGGGCAGATACGCAGTATTTT